This TCR beta chain was identified during a study of blood T cell repertoires in COVID-19. Only in-frame clones appear in the TCRdb table, and some are missing; sequencing was by immunoSEQ multiplex PCR. The data contain about 240,000 clones, over 75% of them singletons. The CDR3 consists of 15 residues. The germline V gene has CDR1 SGHRS and CDR2 YFSETQ. V was shortened by 3 bases and J by 3 bases, with 14 bases between the two germline ends. The TCR sequence derives from a man younger than 40 who had recovered from COVID-19. Sequencing used peripheral blood. The genes are TRBV5-1 and TRBJ2-3; TRBD1 is a possible D gene (5 bases). This CDR3 is CASSWQGLGTDTQYF. The CDR3 DNA is TGCGCCAGCAGCTGGCAGGGATTGGGTACAGATACGCAGTATTTT.